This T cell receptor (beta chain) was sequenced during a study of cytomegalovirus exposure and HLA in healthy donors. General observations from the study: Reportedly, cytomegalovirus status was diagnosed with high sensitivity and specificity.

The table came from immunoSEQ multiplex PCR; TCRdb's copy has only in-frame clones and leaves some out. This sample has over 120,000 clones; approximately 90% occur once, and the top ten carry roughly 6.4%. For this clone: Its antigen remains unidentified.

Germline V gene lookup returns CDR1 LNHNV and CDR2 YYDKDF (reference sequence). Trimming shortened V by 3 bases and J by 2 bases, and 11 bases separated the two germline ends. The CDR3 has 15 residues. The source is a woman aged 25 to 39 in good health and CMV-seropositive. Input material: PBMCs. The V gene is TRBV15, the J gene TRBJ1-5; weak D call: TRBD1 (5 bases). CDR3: CATSRGLKGNQPQHF. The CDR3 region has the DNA TGTGCCACCAGCAGGGGGCTTAAAGGCAATCAGCCCCAGCATTTT. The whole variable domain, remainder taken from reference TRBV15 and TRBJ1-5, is DAMVIQNPRYQVTQFGKPVTLSCSQTLNHNVMYWYQQKSSQAPKLLFHYYDKDFNNEADTPDNFQSRRPNTSFCFLDIRSPGLGDTAMYLCATSRGLKGNQPQHFGDGTRLSIL.